A single sample gave rise to the 13 T cell receptor beta chains below, sequenced in a study of cytomegalovirus exposure and HLA in healthy donors. This PCR relied on a set of 60 Vbeta primers and 13 Jbeta primers. TCRdb's table, derived via immunoSEQ multiplex PCR, lists solely in-frame clones and lacks some. The sample has under 200,000 clones; roughly 80% are singletons. The sequencing sample was made of PBMCs. These TCRs come from a woman aged 25-40 years in good health and CMV-seronegative.

The chain recombines TRBV7-2 with TRBJ1-5; TRBD1 agrees at 8 bases. The CDR3 is 13 residues long. V was pared by 4 bases and J by 8 bases, with 4 bases of the junction left unmatched. Germline loops: CDR1 SGHTA, CDR2 FQGNSA. The CDR3 bases are TGTGCCAGCAGCTCGACAGGGGCCAAGCCCCAGCATTTT. Protein: CASSSTGAKPQHF.

This chain links TRBV9 with TRBJ2-7, with 7 nucleotides matching TRBD1. J was trimmed by 2 bases and V by 3 bases; bases with no gene match: 11. The CDR3 has 16 amino acids. The germline gives CDR1 SGDLS, CDR2 YYNGEE. CDR3 protein: CASSEGTATLTYEQYF. CDR3 DNA sequence: TGTGCCAGCAGCGAAGGGACAGCCACGCTTACCTACGAGCAGTACTTC.

This clone was picked up a small number of times. The V call is TRBV6-6, the J call TRBJ1-1, with 8 positions matching TRBD1. The CDR3 is 15 residues long. With 6 bases clipped from V and 0 bases from J, the junction kept 6 bases outside the gene matches. From germline, CDR1 is MNHNY and CDR2 SVGAGI (reference sequence). The CDR3 protein is CASSYTGGLNTEAFF. The CDR3 DNA follows: TGTGCCAGCAGCTATACAGGGGGGCTGAACACTGAAGCTTTCTTT.

V gene TRBV5-1 combines with J gene TRBJ2-7; D remains ambiguous. The V gene's germline CDR1 is SGHRS and CDR2 YFSETQ. The CDR3 is 14 residues long. V was trimmed by 2 bases and J by 0 bases, leaving 9 bases between them. The CDR3 spells CASSFGPTSYEQYF. The DNA for the CDR3 is TGCGCCAGCAGCTTTGGCCCCACCTCCTACGAGCAGTACTTC.

This chain connects TRBV5-1 to TRBJ2-2; no clear D. Deletions cut 0 bases from V and 6 bases from J, with 12 bases between. The CDR3 length is 15 residues. CDR1 is SGHRS, CDR2 YFSETQ, per germline. CDR3 in DNA: TGCGCCAGCAGCTTGGGACACAGTATGCCCGGGGAGCTGTTTTTT. As protein: CASSLGHSMPGELFF.

This sequence joins TRBV27 and TRBJ1-6; 7 bases line up with TRBD1. This CDR3 is 15 amino acids long. The trim removed 1 base at V and 9 bases at J, leaving 6 bases unmatched. Germline CDR1 reads MNHEY; CDR2 reads SMNVEV (reference sequence). The DNA of the CDR3 is TGTGCCAGCAGTTTATGGAGGACAGGTGCTTCACCCCTCCACTTT. Protein sequence: CASSLWRTGASPLHF.

This chain connects TRBV5-1 to TRBJ2-3; D perhaps matches TRBD2 (7 bases). The CDR3 is 13 amino acids. V dropped 4 bases and J dropped 7 bases, with 13 bases sitting between them. CDR1 and CDR2 (germline): SGHRS, YFSETQ. CDR3 bases: TGCGCCAGCAGCCGCGGGGGCTATAATACGCAGTATTTT. It translates to CASSRGGYNTQYF.

This chain uses TRBV7-2 with TRBJ2-3; 8 bases are shared with TRBD2. J lost 7 bases, V lost 0 bases, and 9 bases had no gene match. This CDR3 contains 16 residues. Germline assignment: CDR1 SGHTA and CDR2 FQGNSA. CDR3 coding DNA: TGTGCCAGCAGCTTAGCCGCGGGGGGCACACAGAATACGCAGTATTTT. Protein sequence: CASSLAAGGTQNTQYF.

This chain joins TRBV7-2 and TRBJ1-1, with TRBD1 as a possible D gene (5 bases). The CDR3 is 14 amino acids. Germline V CDR1 and CDR2: SGHTA, FQGNSA. V was clipped by 6 bases and J by 1 base, with 12 bases between them. The CDR3 coding sequence is TGTGCCAGCAGTTCACAGGCTTGGAACACTGAAGCTTTCTTT. Translated, it gives CASSSQAWNTEAFF.

Only a few counts were recorded for this clone. This rearrangement joins TRBV5-1 to TRBJ2-2, with a weak D call TRBD2 (6 bases). There are 15 residues in the CDR3. V lost 3 bases and J lost 4, with 13 bases in between. CDR1 and CDR2 from the germline V gene are SGHRS and YFSETQ. This CDR3 reads CASSWGLRGTGELFF. The DNA for the CDR3 is TGCGCCAGCAGCTGGGGACTGAGGGGCACCGGGGAGCTGTTTTTT.

The chain is built from TRBV18 and TRBJ1-5, with 7 bases aligning to TRBD1. Germline lookup yields CDR1 KGHSH and CDR2 LQKENI. The CDR3 runs to 14 residues. V gave up 4 bases and J gave up 5 bases; unmatched junction bases: 5. The CDR3, as DNA: TGTGCCAGCTCACAGGGGGCGCTTGATCAGCCCCAGCATTTT. As protein: CASSQGALDQPQHF.

The chain links TRBV6-1 to TRBJ1-2; D is possibly TRBD1 (5 bases). The germline gives CDR1 MNHNS, CDR2 SASEGT. There are 15 residues in the CDR3. Trimming left V 3 bases short and J 7 bases short, with 18 bases between. The CDR3 protein is CASSDMVGEVVGYTF. CDR3 DNA: TGTGCCAGCAGTGATATGGTAGGGGAAGTGGTTGGCTACACCTTC.

This clone was recorded only once. This chain joins TRBV7-2 and TRBJ1-6, with a tentative D call TRBD1 (6 bases). This CDR3 contains 16 residues. CDR1 is SGHTA and CDR2 is FQGNSA in the germline V gene. Trimming took 4 bases from V and 5 from J, leaving 15 bases between them. The chain's CDR3 is CASSSGGPINNSPLHF. Here the CDR3 DNA reads TGTGCCAGCAGCTCGGGGGGCCCGATAAATAATTCACCCCTCCACTTT.